A single sample is the source of the 20 T cell receptor beta chains below, sequenced in a study of blood T cell repertoires in COVID-19. Sequencing used immunoSEQ multiplex PCR; TCRdb keeps in-frame clones, though not all of them. The sample has approximately 290,000 clones; roughly 84% are singletons. The sequencing sample was made of peripheral blood. The receptors derive from a person aged 65-85 years with COVID-19, enrolled during active disease.

V gene TRBV24-1 combines with J gene TRBJ2-2; D possibly corresponds to TRBD2 (5 bases). V was pared by 1 base and J by 2 bases, with 7 bases between. Germline values: CDR1 KGHDR, CDR2 SFDVKD. This CDR3 has 15 amino acids. The CDR3 DNA follows: TGTGCCACCAGTGATTTAGGGAGAAACACCGGGGAGCTGTTTTTT. The encoded protein is CATSDLGRNTGELFF.

The chain is built from TRBV27 and TRBJ2-1; 7 bases agree with TRBD2. The CDR3 runs to 14 residues. Trimming removed 3 bases from V and 4 bases from J; junction bases left unmatched: 3. CDR1 MNHEY and CDR2 SMNVEV come from the germline V gene (reference sequence). CDR3 DNA: TGTGCCAGCAGTTTCCCCGGGGGGTACAATGAGCAGTTCTTC. Its translation: CASSFPGGYNEQFF.

The J gene is TRBJ1-2, the V gene TRBV28, with TRBD1 matching over 7 bases. This CDR3 has 17 residues. Germline lookup yields CDR1 MDHEN and CDR2 SYDVKM. The ends lost 3 bases at V and 2 bases at J; junction bases unmatched: 12. CDR3 coding DNA: TGTGCCAGCAGTTTCTTGTATTTGGCAGGGGGAAACTATGGCTACACCTTC. This encodes CASSFLYLAGGNYGYTF.

Remarks on this clone: At one end, the junction sequence differs from germline, possibly due to a read error. The V and J genes are TRBV6-6 and TRBJ2-2, with 9 nucleotides matching TRBD1. The germline gives CDR1 MNHNY, CDR2 SVGAGI (reference sequence). The CDR3 covers 16 residues. CDR3 sequence (DNA): TGTGCCAGCAGTTCTAGTCGGGGGACAGGGACCGGGAAGCTGTTTTTT. This translates into CASSSSRGTGTGKLFF.

This chain links TRBV29-1 with TRBJ1-1; perhaps TRBD1 as D (5 bases). This CDR3 is 15 amino acids long. The germline V gene has CDR1 SQVTM and CDR2 ANQGSEA. The germline V and J ends were trimmed by 3 bases and 5 bases, with 19 bases remaining between them. CDR3 amino acids: CSVDLPGRGLTEAFF. CDR3 coding DNA: TGCAGCGTTGATCTACCGGGACGGGGGTTGACTGAAGCTTTCTTT.

The chain recombines TRBV28 with TRBJ1-5; D may be TRBD1 (6 bases). The CDR3 is made up of 15 amino acids. Germline lookup yields CDR1 MDHEN and CDR2 SYDVKM. V gave up 8 bases and J gave up 6 bases, with 20 bases separating them. DNA of the CDR3: TGTGCCAGCGGCCACGGGGAGGGGGGCGGTCAGCCCCAGCATTTT. It is translated as CASGHGEGGGQPQHF.

The V and J genes are TRBV19 and TRBJ2-3; D may be TRBD2 (6 bases). Germline-derived CDR1 and CDR2 are LNHDA and SQIVND (reference sequence). The V end lost 2 bases, the J end lost 6 bases, and 12 bases lay between the germline ends. The CDR3 consists of 14 residues. CDR3 region: CASSIRQGLDTQYF. CDR3 bases: TGTGCCAGTAGTATACGGCAGGGACTGGATACGCAGTATTTT.

The rearrangement uses TRBV19 and TRBJ1-5; TRBD1 is a possible D gene (6 bases). The germline CDR1 and CDR2 sequences are LNHDA and SQIVND (reference sequence). The CDR3 runs to 14 residues. Trimming took off 7 bases at V and 7 bases at J, with 17 bases between the two ends. CDR3 DNA: TGTGCCAGTACCCCTCGGGGGCGGGGGCAGCCCCAGCATTTT. Translated: CASTPRGRGQPQHF.

The chain employs TRBV6-2 or TRBV6-3 and TRBJ1-5; TRBD1 might be the D (5 bases). In germline, CDR1 is MNHEY, CDR2 SVGEGT. The CDR3 totals 15 residues. Trimming took off 6 bases at V and 2 bases at J, with 14 bases between the two ends. CDR3 region: CASSSRQFGNQPQHF. The CDR3 DNA follows: TGTGCCAGCAGCTCTAGACAGTTCGGCAATCAGCCCCAGCATTTT.

The chain couples TRBV7-3 to TRBJ1-1, with D perhaps TRBD1 (5 bases). The germline gives CDR1 SGHTA, CDR2 FQGTGA. This CDR3 spans 13 amino acids. The ends were cut back, 5 bases at V and 4 bases at J, with 11 bases in the middle. Written as DNA, the CDR3 is TGTGCCAGCAGCGTAGACAGCTTCACTGAAGCTTTCTTT. Amino acid sequence: CASSVDSFTEAFF.

The DNA for the CDR3 is TGTGCCAGCAGCTTATTTCGCGGGGACCCTTACGAGCAGTACTTC. The encoded protein is CASSLFRGDPYEQYF. The J gene is TRBJ2-7, the V gene TRBV11-2; TRBD2 is a possible D gene (6 bases). The CDR3 totals 15 residues. Trimming stripped 2 bases from V and 4 bases from J, with 15 bases between. Looked up from germline, CDR1 is SGHAT and CDR2 is FQNNGV. Drawing the rest from reference TRBV11-2 and TRBJ2-7, the complete variable domain is EAGVAQSPRYKIIEKRQSVAFWCNPISGHATLYWYQQILGQGPKLLIQFQNNGVVDDSQLPKDRFSAERLKGVDSTLKIQPAKLEDSAVYLCASSLFRGDPYEQYFGPGTRLTVT.

The chain carries TRBV7-3 and TRBJ2-7; TRBD2 aligns across 8 bases. CDR3 length: 15 amino acids. CDR1 is SGHTA and CDR2 is FQGTGA in the germline V gene. The trim removed 5 bases at V and 2 bases at J, leaving 8 bases unmatched. The CDR3 DNA follows: TGTGCCAGCAGCGCCGGCGGGGGGACCGCCTACGAGCAGTACTTC. Translated, it gives CASSAGGGTAYEQYF.

This clone has just one count. This chain uses TRBV5-1 with TRBJ1-2; D ambiguous. Trimming left V 2 bases short and J 8 bases short, with 10 bases between. The CDR3 contains 12 residues. Germline assignment: CDR1 SGHRS and CDR2 YFSETQ. This chain's CDR3 is CASSFGEVGYTF. Here the CDR3 DNA reads TGCGCCAGCAGCTTCGGGGAGGTCGGCTACACCTTC.

This clone was recorded once. The V gene is TRBV24-1, the J gene TRBJ1-2; D may be TRBD1 (6 bases). Trimming stripped 5 bases from V and 6 bases from J, with 12 bases between. The CDR3 contains 13 residues. Per the germline V gene, CDR1 is KGHDR and CDR2 is SFDVKD. Here the CDR3 reads CATSGTGINGYTF. The CDR3 nucleotides are TGTGCCACCAGTGGAACAGGGATAAATGGCTACACCTTC.

The chain uses TRBV5-6 and TRBJ1-4; 9 positions match TRBD1. CDR3 size: 15 residues. The junction had 8 bases not matched to a gene; V was cut back by 3 bases and J by 8 bases. Germline CDR1 SGHDT, CDR2 YYEEEE. In nucleotides, the CDR3 is TGTGCCAGCAGCTGGAGTCCGGGACAGGGCGAAAAACTGTTTTTT. Its translation is CASSWSPGQGEKLFF.

The chain combines TRBV7-2 with TRBJ1-4; 9 nucleotides line up with TRBD1. The ends lost 0 bases at V and 0 bases at J; junction bases unmatched: 5. Germline V gene data show CDR1 as SGHTA and CDR2 as FQGNSA. The CDR3 sequence is 18 residues long. As DNA, the CDR3 is TGTGCCAGCAGCTTAGCTGACAGGGGGGGAGCAACTAATGAAAAACTGTTTTTT. Encoded protein: CASSLADRGGATNEKLFF.

V is TRBV6-1 and J is TRBJ1-1, with no clear D. This CDR3 comprises 13 residues. Germline V CDR1 and CDR2: MNHNS, SASEGT. V lost 3 bases and J lost 2, with 7 bases in between. Here the CDR3 reads CASSDRFNTEAFF. For the CDR3, the DNA is TGTGCCAGCAGTGACAGATTCAACACTGAAGCTTTCTTT.

This chain joins TRBV4-3 and TRBJ2-5; 11 bases align to TRBD2. Unmatched junction bases numbered 7, after V lost 3 bases and J lost 7 bases. CDR3 length: 15 amino acids. CDR1 is LGHNA, CDR2 YSLEER, per germline. This CDR3 reads CASSHVSGGEGTQYF. CDR3 DNA sequence: TGCGCCAGCAGCCATGTTAGCGGGGGGGAAGGGACCCAGTACTTC.

This CDR3 reads CASKSLGTGKLPIYF. The CDR3 region has the DNA TGTGCCAGCAAGAGTCTCGGCACAGGGAAATTGCCCATATATTTT. This chain joins TRBV6-5 and TRBJ1-3, with D maybe TRBD1 (6 bases). Germline CDR1 reads MNHEY; CDR2 reads SVGAGI. The germline V and J ends were trimmed by 7 bases and 11 bases, with 24 bases remaining between them. The CDR3 totals 15 residues.

This chain uses TRBV19 with TRBJ2-1; 14 bases map to TRBD2. This CDR3 is 15 amino acids long. After removal of 5 bases from V and 10 bases from J, the junction contained 7 bases not matched to a gene. Germline-derived CDR1 and CDR2 are LNHDA and SQIVND (reference sequence). The CDR3 sequence: CASSPGLAGVREQFF. CDR3 bases: TGTGCCAGTAGTCCGGGACTAGCGGGAGTCCGGGAGCAGTTCTTC.